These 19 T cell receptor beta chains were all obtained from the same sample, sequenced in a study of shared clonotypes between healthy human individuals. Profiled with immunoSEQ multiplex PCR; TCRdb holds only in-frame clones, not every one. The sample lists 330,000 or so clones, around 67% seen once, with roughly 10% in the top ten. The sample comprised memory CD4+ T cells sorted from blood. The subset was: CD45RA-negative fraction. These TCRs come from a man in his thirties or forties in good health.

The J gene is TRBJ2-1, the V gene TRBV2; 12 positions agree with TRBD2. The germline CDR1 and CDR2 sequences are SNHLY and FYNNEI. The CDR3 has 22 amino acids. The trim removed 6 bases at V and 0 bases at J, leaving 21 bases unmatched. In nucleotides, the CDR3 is TGTGCCAGCAGAACCCCGGGACGGAGGACTAGCGGGGACTCCAGCTCCTACAATGAGCAGTTCTTC. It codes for CASRTPGRRTSGDSSSYNEQFF.

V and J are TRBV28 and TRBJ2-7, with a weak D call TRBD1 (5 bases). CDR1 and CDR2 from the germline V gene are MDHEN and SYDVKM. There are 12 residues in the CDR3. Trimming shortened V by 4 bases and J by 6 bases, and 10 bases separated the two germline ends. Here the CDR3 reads CASSSGRGEQYF. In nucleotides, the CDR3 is TGTGCCAGCAGTTCTGGTAGGGGCGAGCAGTACTTC.

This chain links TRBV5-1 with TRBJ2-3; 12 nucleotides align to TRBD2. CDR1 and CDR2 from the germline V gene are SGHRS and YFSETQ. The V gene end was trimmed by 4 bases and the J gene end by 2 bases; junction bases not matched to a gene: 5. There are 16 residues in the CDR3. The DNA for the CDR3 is TGCGCCAGCAGCACGGGACTAGCGGGCCCCACAGATACGCAGTATTTT. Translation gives CASSTGLAGPTDTQYF.

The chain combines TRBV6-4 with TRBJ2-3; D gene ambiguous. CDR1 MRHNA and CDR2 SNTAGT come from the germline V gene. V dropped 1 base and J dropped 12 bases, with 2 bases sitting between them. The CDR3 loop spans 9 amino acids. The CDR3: CASSDFQYF. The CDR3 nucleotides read TGTGCCAGCAGTGACTTCCAGTATTTT.

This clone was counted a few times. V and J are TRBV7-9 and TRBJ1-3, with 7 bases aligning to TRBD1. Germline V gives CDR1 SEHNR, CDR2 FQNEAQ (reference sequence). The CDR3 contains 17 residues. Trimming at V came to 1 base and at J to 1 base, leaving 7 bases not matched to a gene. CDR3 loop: CASSLGGGPFSGNTIYF. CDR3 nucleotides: TGTGCCAGCAGCTTAGGAGGGGGCCCTTTTTCTGGAAACACCATATATTTT.

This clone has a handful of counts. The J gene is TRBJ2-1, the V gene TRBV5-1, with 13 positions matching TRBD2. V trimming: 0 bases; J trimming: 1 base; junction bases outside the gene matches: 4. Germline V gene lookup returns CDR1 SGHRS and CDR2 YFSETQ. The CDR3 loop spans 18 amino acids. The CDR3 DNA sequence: TGCGCCAGCAGCTTGGGGGGACTAGCGGGGACATCCTACAATGAGCAGTTCTTC. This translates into CASSLGGLAGTSYNEQFF.

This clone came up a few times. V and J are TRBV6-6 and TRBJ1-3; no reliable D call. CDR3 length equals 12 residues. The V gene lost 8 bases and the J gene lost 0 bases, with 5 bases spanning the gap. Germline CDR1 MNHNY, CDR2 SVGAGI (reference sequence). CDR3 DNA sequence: TGTGCCAGCGGAAACTCTGGAAACACCATATATTTT. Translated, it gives CASGNSGNTIYF.

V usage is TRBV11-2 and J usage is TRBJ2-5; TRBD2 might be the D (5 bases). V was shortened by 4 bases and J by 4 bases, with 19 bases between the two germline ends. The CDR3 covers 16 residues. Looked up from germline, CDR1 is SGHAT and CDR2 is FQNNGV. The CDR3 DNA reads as TGTGCCAGCAGCTCCTTAACTAGATCCTCATCAGAGACCCAGTACTTC. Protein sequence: CASSSLTRSSSETQYF.

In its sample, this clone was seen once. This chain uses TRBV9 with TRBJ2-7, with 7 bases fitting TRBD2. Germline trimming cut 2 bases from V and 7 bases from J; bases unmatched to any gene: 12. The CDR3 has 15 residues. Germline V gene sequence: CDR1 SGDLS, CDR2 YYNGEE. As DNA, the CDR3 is TGTGCCAGCAGCGTTCTAGCGGACTTTACGCTGGAGCAGTACTTC. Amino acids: CASSVLADFTLEQYF.

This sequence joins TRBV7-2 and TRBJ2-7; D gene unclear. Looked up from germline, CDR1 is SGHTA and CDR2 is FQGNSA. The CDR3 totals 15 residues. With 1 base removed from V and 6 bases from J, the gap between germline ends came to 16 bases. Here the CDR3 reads CASSLVVWLVGEQYF. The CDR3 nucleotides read TGTGCCAGCAGCTTAGTAGTATGGCTAGTTGGCGAGCAGTACTTC.

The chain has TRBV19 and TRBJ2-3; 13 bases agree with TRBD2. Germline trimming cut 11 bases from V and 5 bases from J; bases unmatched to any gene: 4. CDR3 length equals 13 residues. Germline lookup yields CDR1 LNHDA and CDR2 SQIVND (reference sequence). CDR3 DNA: TGTGCCTCCCGACTAGCGGGAGGAGATACGCAGTATTTT. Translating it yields CASRLAGGDTQYF.

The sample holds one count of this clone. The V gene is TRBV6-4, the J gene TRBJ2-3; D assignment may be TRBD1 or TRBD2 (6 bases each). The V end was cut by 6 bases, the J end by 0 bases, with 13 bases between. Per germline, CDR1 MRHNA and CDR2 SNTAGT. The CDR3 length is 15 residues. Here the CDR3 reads CASRATGGSTDTQYF. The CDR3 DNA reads TGTGCCAGCAGAGCGACAGGAGGGAGCACAGATACGCAGTATTTT.

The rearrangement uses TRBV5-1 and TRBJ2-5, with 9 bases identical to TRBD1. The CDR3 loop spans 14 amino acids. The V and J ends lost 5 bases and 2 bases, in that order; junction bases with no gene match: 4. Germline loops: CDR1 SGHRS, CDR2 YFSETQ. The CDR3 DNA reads TGCGCCAGCAGTAGGGGACAGGGACAAGAGACCCAGTACTTC. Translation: CASSRGQGQETQYF.

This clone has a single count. CDR3 protein: CATSGSTTAGELFF. Written as DNA, the CDR3 is TGTGCCACCAGCGGCTCTACCACCGCCGGGGAGCTGTTTTTT. The J gene is TRBJ2-2, the V gene TRBV15; D gene uncertain. The V and J ends lost 5 bases and 6 bases respectively, with 13 bases between them. The CDR3 has 14 amino acids. Germline CDR1 LNHNV, CDR2 YYDKDF (reference sequence).

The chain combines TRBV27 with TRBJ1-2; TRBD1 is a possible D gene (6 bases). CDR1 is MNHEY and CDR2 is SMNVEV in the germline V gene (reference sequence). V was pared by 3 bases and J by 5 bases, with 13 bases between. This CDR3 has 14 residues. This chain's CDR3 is CASSFAGAVYGYTF. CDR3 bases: TGTGCCAGCAGTTTTGCGGGGGCAGTATATGGCTACACCTTC.

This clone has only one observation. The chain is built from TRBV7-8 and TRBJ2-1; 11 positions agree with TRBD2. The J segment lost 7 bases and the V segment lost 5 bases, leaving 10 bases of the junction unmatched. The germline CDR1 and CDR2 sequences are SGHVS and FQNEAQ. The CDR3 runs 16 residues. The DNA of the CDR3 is TGTGCCAGCAGCCCTCTTATGGGACTAGCGGCTAATGAGCAGTTCTTC. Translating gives CASSPLMGLAANEQFF.

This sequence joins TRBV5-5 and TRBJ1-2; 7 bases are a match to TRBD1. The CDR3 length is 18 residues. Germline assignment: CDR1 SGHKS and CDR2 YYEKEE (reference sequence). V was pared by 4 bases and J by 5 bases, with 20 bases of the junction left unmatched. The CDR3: CASSHPGGQGDGSYGYTF. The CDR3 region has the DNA TGTGCCAGCAGCCACCCAGGTGGGCAGGGGGACGGAAGTTATGGCTACACCTTC.

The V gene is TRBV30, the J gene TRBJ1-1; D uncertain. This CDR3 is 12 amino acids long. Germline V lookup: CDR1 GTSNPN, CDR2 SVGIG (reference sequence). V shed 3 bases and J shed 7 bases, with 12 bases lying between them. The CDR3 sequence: CAWSLDGDEAFF. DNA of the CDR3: TGTGCCTGGAGCCTGGACGGGGATGAAGCTTTCTTT.

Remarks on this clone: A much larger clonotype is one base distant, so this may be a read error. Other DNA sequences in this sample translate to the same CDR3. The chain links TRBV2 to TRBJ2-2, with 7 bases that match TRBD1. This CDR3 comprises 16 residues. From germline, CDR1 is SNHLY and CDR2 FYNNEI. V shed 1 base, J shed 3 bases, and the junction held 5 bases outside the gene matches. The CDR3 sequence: CASSEVRDSYTGELFF. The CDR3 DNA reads TGTGCCAGCAGTGAAGTCCGGGACAGCTACACCGGGGAGCTGTTTTTT.